This record concerns one T cell receptor (beta chain) sequence. Antigen unknown. Clones were read by immunoSEQ multiplex PCR, and TCRdb kept only the in-frame ones, dropping some. The sample has roughly 99,000 clones, 80% to 95% seen once; the top ten hold 0.069%. This CDR3 has 19 amino acids. CDR1 MNHEY and CDR2 SMNVEV come from the germline V gene (reference sequence). V was clipped by 2 bases and J by 0 bases, with 20 bases between them. These data are taken from a study of graft-versus-host responses after intestinal transplantation. Study background: Every one of the recipients received anti-thymocyte globulin induction and afterwards took tacrolimus and steroids for about 3 years. Study results and limitations: The highest levels of circulating GvH clones went along with early declines in HvG clones after transplant. In recipient marrow, GvH clones were found, and some appeared first in ileum or blood. In patients with graft-donor T cell macrochimerism, allograft graft-versus-host to host-versus-graft clonal ratios were high.

The sample in question was unstimulated CD8+ T cells sorted from spleen or lymph node cells, obtained before transplant. The genes are TRBV27 and TRBJ1-5; D is perhaps TRBD1 (6 bases). The source is a human donor who was the organ donor for an intestinal transplant. In nucleotides, the CDR3 is TGTGCCAGCAGTTTAAAACTTAGGACAGTGACTTATAGCAATCAGCCCCAGCATTTT. It translates to CASSLKLRTVTYSNQPQHF.